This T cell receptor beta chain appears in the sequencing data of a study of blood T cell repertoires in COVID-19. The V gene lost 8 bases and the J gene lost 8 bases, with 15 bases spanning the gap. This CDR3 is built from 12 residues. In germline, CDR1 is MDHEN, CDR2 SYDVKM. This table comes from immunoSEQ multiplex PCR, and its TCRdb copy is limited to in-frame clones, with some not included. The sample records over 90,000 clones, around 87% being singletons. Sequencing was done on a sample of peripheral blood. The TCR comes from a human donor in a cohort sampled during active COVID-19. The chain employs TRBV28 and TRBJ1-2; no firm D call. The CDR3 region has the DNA TGTGCCAGCGTGTCACTTATAGTCGGCTACACCTTC. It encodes CASVSLIVGYTF.